The clone carrying this T cell receptor (beta chain) appeared a few times. The antigen remains unidentified. Per germline, CDR1 LNHDA and CDR2 SQIVND (reference sequence). The V end was cut by 6 bases, the J end by 5 bases, with 13 bases between. The CDR3 extends over 13 amino acids. The sample originates from a study of beta chain features in type 1 diabetes. Study-wide results and caveats: The study found fewer insertions and more deletions at VDJ junctions in type 1 diabetes patients.

Populations isolated by sorting all had purity greater than 95%. Sequenced material consisted of expressed TCRB transcripts (all of the isolated RNA was reverse transcribed). Read counts averaged approximately 3.5 million for samples of naive, central memory and regulatory T cells. The table came from immunoSEQ multiplex PCR; TCRdb's copy has only in-frame clones and leaves some out. The sample contains around 310,000 clones, about 10% of which appear only once. The chain couples TRBV19 to TRBJ1-1; a weak D match, TRBD1 (6 bases). The source material was naive CD4+ T cells from blood. The sequence derives from a woman in her twenties or thirties in good health. The CDR3 region has the DNA TGTGCCAGTAGACAGGGTTCGAAAACTGAAGCTTTCTTT. Encoded protein: CASRQGSKTEAFF.